The 25 T cell receptor beta chains below were found in one sample sequenced in a study of blood T cells in healthy people across ages. Combining a sample-barcoded 5' primer with a J-beta primer mix, a second PCR ran for 7 to 11 cycles. TCRdb ran MiXCR on the 5' RACE reads and lists one entry per CDR3 protein. The repertoire holds around 600,000 distinct CDR3 sequences, with 45% to 55% as singletons. Sequencing used blood. The origin of the receptors is a man at least 80 years old in good health.

This clonotype has just a few counts. The chain links TRBV7-2 to TRBJ1-2; 10 bases align to TRBD1. The trim removed 1 base at V and 2 bases at J, leaving 7 bases unmatched. The CDR3 consists of 17 residues. From germline, CDR1 is SGHTA and CDR2 FQGNSA. The CDR3 region has the DNA TGTGCCAGCAGCTTAGAAATATCGGGACAGGGGAACTATGGCTACACCTTC. It is translated as CASSLEISGQGNYGYTF.

This sequence joins TRBV5-1 and TRBJ2-5; TRBD1 might be the D (6 bases). The V and J ends lost 4 bases and 11 bases respectively, with 21 bases between them. Per germline, CDR1 SGHRS and CDR2 YFSETQ. This CDR3 spans 14 amino acids. CDR3 residues: CASSTGPQGLKQYF. CDR3 bases: TGCGCCAGCAGCACGGGCCCCCAGGGGCTCAAGCAGTACTTC.

This clonotype was counted between two and nine times. This rearrangement joins TRBV18 to TRBJ2-6; 9 bases match TRBD1. The V and J ends lost 3 bases and 2 bases, in that order; junction bases with no gene match: 5. The CDR3 sequence is 17 residues long. Germline V gives CDR1 KGHSH, CDR2 LQKENI. For the CDR3, the DNA is TGTGCCAGCTCACCGAGACAGGGGGAAACTGGGGCCAACGTCCTGACTTTC. Translation gives CASSPRQGETGANVLTF.

The sample holds a few counts of this clonotype. The chain combines TRBV20-1 with TRBJ2-7; D gene unclear. CDR1 and CDR2 (germline): DFQATT, SNEGSKA (reference sequence). CDR3 length equals 15 residues. V lost 0 bases and J 0 bases, leaving 12 bases between the germline ends. The CDR3 nucleotides read TGCAGTGCTAGAGACCGTTTCAGGTCCTCCTACGAGCAGTACTTC. Its protein product is CSARDRFRSSYEQYF.

The chain has TRBV2 and TRBJ1-4; D is unresolved. Germline CDR1 SNHLY, CDR2 FYNNEI. This CDR3 region has 14 residues. V was clipped by 1 base and J by 4 bases, with 7 bases between them. The CDR3 nucleotides read TGTGCCAGCAGTGAAGGGGTTCATAATGAAAAACTGTTTTTT. Its translation is CASSEGVHNEKLFF.

This clonotype came up a few times. The genes are TRBV20-1 and TRBJ2-1, with unresolved D. Germline CDR1 reads DFQATT; CDR2 reads SNEGSKA (reference sequence). V lost 3 bases and J 9 bases, leaving 15 bases between the germline ends. The CDR3 extends over 13 amino acids. CDR3 in amino acids: CSARPGVVREQFF. CDR3 in DNA: TGCAGTGCTAGGCCCGGAGTAGTTCGTGAGCAGTTCTTC.

The chain joins TRBV20-1 to TRBJ2-4; D is ambiguous. Near its end, the DNA agrees better with TRBJ2-7, so the J call may be wrong. This CDR3 region has 15 residues. Germline values: CDR1 DFQATT, CDR2 SNEGSKA (reference sequence). DNA for the CDR3: TGCAGTGCCCCTGACCCCGGCTACCCAGTGGACGAGCAGTACTTC. Encoded protein: CSAPDPGYPVDEQYF.

This chain joins TRBV6-6 and TRBJ2-7; 7 bases fit TRBD1. Near its end, the DNA agrees better with TRBJ2-5, so the J call may be wrong. Germline V gives CDR1 MNHNY, CDR2 SVGAGI (reference sequence). CDR3 length: 12 amino acids. CDR3 region: CASREQGETQYF. CDR3 in DNA: TGTGCCAGCAGGGAACAGGGGGAGACCCAGTACTTC.

In this sample, this clonotype turned up a few times. The rearrangement links TRBV28 to TRBJ2-4; tentatively, D is TRBD1 (6 bases). Germline CDR1 and CDR2: MDHEN and SYDVKM. The CDR3 is 16 amino acids. V lost 2 bases and J 1 base, leaving 12 bases between the germline ends. The DNA of the CDR3 is TGTGCCAGCAGTTTACCCTATACAGGGGCCAAAAACATTCAGTACTTC. Its protein is CASSLPYTGAKNIQYF.

J is TRBJ2-2 and V is TRBV6-6; D ambiguous. This CDR3 region has 16 residues. The V and J ends lost 2 bases and 5 bases respectively, with 15 bases between them. Germline V gene lookup returns CDR1 MNHNY and CDR2 SVGAGI (reference sequence). CDR3 nucleotide sequence: TGTGCCAGCAGTTACACTCCTAACATGGTAACCGGGGAGCTGTTTTTT. Its protein product is CASSYTPNMVTGELFF.

This clonotype was observed a few times. This rearrangement joins TRBV25-1 to TRBJ2-5; D is perhaps TRBD1 (5 bases). Germline loops: CDR1 MGHDK, CDR2 SYGVNS. Trimming removed 4 bases at V and 5 bases at J, with 14 bases between. The CDR3 has 14 amino acids. CDR3: CASSVRGGWETQYF. The CDR3 bases are TGTGCCAGCAGTGTTAGGGGTGGATGGGAGACCCAGTACTTC. Drawing the rest from reference TRBV25-1 and TRBJ2-5, the complete variable domain is EADIYQTPRYLVIGTGKKITLECSQTMGHDKMYWYQQDPGMELHLIHYSYGVNSTEKGDLSSESTVSRIRTEHFPLTLESARPSHTSQYLCASSVRGGWETQYFGPGTRLLVL.

This chain links TRBV20-1 with TRBJ1-1; D uncertain. The CDR3 totals 12 residues. The germline CDR1 and CDR2 sequences are DFQATT and SNEGSKA (reference sequence). V was cut by 5 bases and J by 3 bases, with 10 bases left in between. CDR3 sequence reads: CSAPRGDTEAFF. CDR3 DNA: TGCAGTGCTCCCCGCGGGGACACTGAAGCTTTCTTT.

This clonotype was counted a few times. The chain is built from TRBV12-3 or TRBV12-4 and TRBJ1-2; D gene uncertain. V gave up 6 bases and J gave up 7 bases, with 12 bases separating them. The CDR3 covers 12 residues. The chain's CDR3 is CASSPVGIGYTF. The CDR3 coding sequence is TGTGCCAGCAGCCCAGTAGGGATTGGCTACACCTTC.

The V call is TRBV7-2, the J call TRBJ2-3; D is perhaps TRBD2 (5 bases). V lost 0 bases and J 4 bases, leaving 8 bases between the germline ends. Per germline, CDR1 SGHTA and CDR2 FQGNSA. This CDR3 has 14 amino acids. This chain's CDR3 is CASSLATSSDTQYF. The CDR3, as DNA: TGTGCCAGCAGCTTAGCAACTAGTTCAGATACGCAGTATTTT.

The chain combines TRBV7-8 with TRBJ2-4; D assignment may be TRBD1 or TRBD2 (5 bases each). The CDR3 extends over 17 amino acids. Per germline, CDR1 SGHVS and CDR2 FQNEAQ. Trimming removed 4 bases at V and 0 bases at J, with 16 bases between. The CDR3, as DNA: TGTGCCAGCAGCTCGGGACGCACGGGGTTAGCCAAAAACATTCAGTACTTC. This translates into CASSSGRTGLAKNIQYF.

This clonotype was picked up a small number of times. This may be a read error: a much more frequent sequence differs by one nucleotide. The rearrangement links TRBV12-5 to TRBJ2-3; 8 bases are shared with TRBD1. This CDR3 has 14 residues. CDR1 is LGHNT, CDR2 FRNRAP, per germline. The chain's CDR3 is CASGLATGADTRYF. CDR3 nucleotides: TGTGCTAGTGGTTTGGCGACAGGGGCAGATACGCGGTATTTT.

This chain uses TRBV28 with TRBJ2-2; 14 bases line up with TRBD2. With 3 bases clipped from V and 4 bases from J, the junction kept 7 bases outside the gene matches. Germline V gene sequence: CDR1 MDHEN, CDR2 SYDVKM. The CDR3 runs to 18 residues. Written as DNA, the CDR3 is TGTGCCAGCAGTTTTAGACTAGCGGGAGGGCCGGGCACCGGGGAGCTGTTTTTT. Its translation is CASSFRLAGGPGTGELFF.

The chain joins TRBV3-1 to TRBJ2-5; 7 bases agree with TRBD1. J gave up 1 base and V 3 bases, and 8 bases lay outside the gene matches. The V gene's germline CDR1 is LGHDT and CDR2 YNNKEL (reference sequence). The CDR3 contains 16 residues. In nucleotides, the CDR3 is TGTGCCAGCAGCCAGTTCCGGACAGGTATCCAAGAGACCCAGTACTTC. Translation: CASSQFRTGIQETQYF.

The chain uses TRBV7-9 and TRBJ1-2, with D tentatively TRBD1 (6 bases). The V gene lost 5 bases and the J gene lost 1 base, with 14 bases spanning the gap. The CDR3 is 15 residues long. Per the germline V gene, CDR1 is SEHNR and CDR2 is FQNEAQ (reference sequence). The CDR3 coding sequence is TGTGCCAGCAGCCCCAGGGGCGCTAATAACTATGGCTACACCTTC. Translating gives CASSPRGANNYGYTF. Supplemented by reference TRBV7-9 and TRBJ1-2, the full variable domain reads DTGVSQNPRHKITKRGQNVTFRCDPISEHNRLYWYRQTLGQGPEFLTYFQNEAQLEKSRLLSDRFSAERPKGSFSTLEIQRTEQGDSAMYLCASSPRGANNYGYTFGSGTRLTVV.

The V and J genes are TRBV27 and TRBJ1-1, with 10 bases identical to TRBD1. The CDR3 spans 16 residues. V lost 4 bases to trimming and J lost 6 bases; unmatched junction nucleotides: 11. CDR1 and CDR2 (germline): MNHEY, SMNVEV (reference sequence). In DNA form, the CDR3 reads TGTGCCAGCAGTTCCCGACAGGGGGCCGAGTTCGCTGAAGCTTTCTTT. Translating it yields CASSSRQGAEFAEAFF.

The chain combines TRBV20-1 with TRBJ2-3; D remains ambiguous. This CDR3 contains 13 residues. Germline-derived CDR1 and CDR2 are DFQATT and SNEGSKA (reference sequence). The CDR3 reads CSAPQRLGDTQYF. The CDR3 coding sequence is TGCAGCGCACCTCAGAGACTGGGGGATACGCAGTATTTT.

The table lists this clonotype with a few counts. The V gene is TRBV9, the J gene TRBJ2-3, with 7 nucleotides matching TRBD2. The CDR3 is 15 amino acids. Germline V gene sequence: CDR1 SGDLS, CDR2 YYNGEE. J was trimmed by 9 bases and V by 0 bases; bases with no gene match: 10. The DNA of the CDR3 is TGTGCCAGCAGCGTAGGGTCCGCGGGGGATAAAACGCAGTATTTT. Its translation: CASSVGSAGDKTQYF.

The chain combines TRBV20-1 with TRBJ2-7; tentative D call: TRBD1 (5 bases). The length of the CDR3 is 11 residues. Germline V gene data show CDR1 as DFQATT and CDR2 as SNEGSKA (reference sequence). The V end lost 3 bases, the J end lost 7 bases, and 10 bases lay between the germline ends. The CDR3 region is CSARGPGEQYF. CDR3 coding DNA: TGCAGTGCTAGGGGGCCCGGGGAGCAGTACTTC.

The V and J genes are TRBV9 and TRBJ2-3; no firm D call. The V and J ends lost 2 bases and 0 bases respectively, with 13 bases between them. The germline CDR1 and CDR2 sequences are SGDLS and YYNGEE. There are 16 residues in the CDR3. CDR3 protein: CASSVGWSSSTDTQYF. The DNA of the CDR3 is TGTGCCAGCAGCGTGGGTTGGTCGTCTAGCACAGATACGCAGTATTTT.

The table lists this clonotype with a few counts. This chain connects TRBV29-1 to TRBJ1-5, with TRBD1 matching over 8 bases. The CDR3 length is 16 residues. J was trimmed by 2 bases and V by 1 base; bases with no gene match: 7. CDR1 is SQVTM, CDR2 ANQGSEA, per germline. Here the CDR3 DNA reads TGCAGCGTTGAAGGTGACAGGGGTGCGGGCAATCAGCCCCAGCATTTT. Translation: CSVEGDRGAGNQPQHF.